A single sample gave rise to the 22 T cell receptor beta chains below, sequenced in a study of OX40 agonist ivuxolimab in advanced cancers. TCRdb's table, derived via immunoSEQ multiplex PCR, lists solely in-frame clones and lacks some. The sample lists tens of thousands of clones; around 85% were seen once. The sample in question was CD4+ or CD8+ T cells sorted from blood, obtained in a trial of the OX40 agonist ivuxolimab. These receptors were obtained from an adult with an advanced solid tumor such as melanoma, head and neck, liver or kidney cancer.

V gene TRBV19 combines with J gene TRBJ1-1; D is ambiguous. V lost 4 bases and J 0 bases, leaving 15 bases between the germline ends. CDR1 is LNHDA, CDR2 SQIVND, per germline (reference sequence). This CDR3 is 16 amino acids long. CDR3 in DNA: TGTGCCAGTAGTACCTTATATAAATACATGAACACTGAAGCTTTCTTT. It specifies CASSTLYKYMNTEAFF.

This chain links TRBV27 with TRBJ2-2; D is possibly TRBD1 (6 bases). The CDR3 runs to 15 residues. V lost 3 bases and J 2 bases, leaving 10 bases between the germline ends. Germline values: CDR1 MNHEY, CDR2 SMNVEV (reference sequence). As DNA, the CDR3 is TGTGCCAGCAGTTTTTCACAGGGAAACACCGGGGAGCTGTTTTTT. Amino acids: CASSFSQGNTGELFF.

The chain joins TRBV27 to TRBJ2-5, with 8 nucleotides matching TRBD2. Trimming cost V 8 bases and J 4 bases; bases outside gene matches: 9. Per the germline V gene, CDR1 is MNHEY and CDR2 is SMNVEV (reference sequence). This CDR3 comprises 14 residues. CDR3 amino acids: CASLSGLAPETQYF. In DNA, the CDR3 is TGTGCCAGCCTATCAGGACTAGCTCCAGAGACCCAGTACTTC.

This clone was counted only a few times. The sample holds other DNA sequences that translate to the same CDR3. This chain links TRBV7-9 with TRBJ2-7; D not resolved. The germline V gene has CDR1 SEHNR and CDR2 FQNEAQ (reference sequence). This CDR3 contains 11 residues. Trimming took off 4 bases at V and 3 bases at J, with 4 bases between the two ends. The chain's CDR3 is CASSSIYEQYF. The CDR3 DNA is TGTGCCAGCAGCTCGATCTACGAGCAGTACTTC.

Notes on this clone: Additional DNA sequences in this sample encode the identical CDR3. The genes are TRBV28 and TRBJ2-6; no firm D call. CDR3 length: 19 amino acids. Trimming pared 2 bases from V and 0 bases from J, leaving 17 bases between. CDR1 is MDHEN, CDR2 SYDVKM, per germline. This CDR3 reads CASSLVPSLAFSGANVLTF. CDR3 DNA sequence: TGTGCCAGCAGTTTAGTTCCATCCCTTGCGTTCTCTGGGGCCAACGTCCTGACTTTC. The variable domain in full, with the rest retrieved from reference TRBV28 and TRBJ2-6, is DVKVTQSSRYLVKRTGEKVFLECVQDMDHENMFWYRQDPGLGLRLIYFSYDVKMKEKGDIPEGYSVSREKKERFSLILESASTNQTSMYLCASSLVPSLAFSGANVLTFGAGSRLTVL.

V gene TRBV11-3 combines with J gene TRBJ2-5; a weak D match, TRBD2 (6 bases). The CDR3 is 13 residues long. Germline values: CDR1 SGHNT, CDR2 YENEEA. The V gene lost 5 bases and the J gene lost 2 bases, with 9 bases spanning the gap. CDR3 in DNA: TGTGCCAGCAGCCAGCGGGTTCAAGAGACCCAGTACTTC. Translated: CASSQRVQETQYF.

The CDR3, as DNA: TGTGCCAGCAGTTTTGTAGCGGGTACCTACGAGCAGTACTTC. Translation gives CASSFVAGTYEQYF. This rearrangement joins TRBV27 to TRBJ2-7; the match to TRBD2 covers 7 bases. The V gene's germline CDR1 is MNHEY and CDR2 SMNVEV (reference sequence). The CDR3 is made up of 14 amino acids. V lost 3 bases, J lost 2 bases, and 4 bases stayed unmatched.

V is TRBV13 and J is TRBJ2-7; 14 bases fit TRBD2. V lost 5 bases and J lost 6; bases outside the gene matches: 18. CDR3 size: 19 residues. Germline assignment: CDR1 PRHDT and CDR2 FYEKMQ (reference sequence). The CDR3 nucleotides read TGTGCCAGCAGCACCTCGGGACTAGCGGGAGCCGAGGCTATTACCGAGCAGTACTTC. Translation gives CASSTSGLAGAEAITEQYF.

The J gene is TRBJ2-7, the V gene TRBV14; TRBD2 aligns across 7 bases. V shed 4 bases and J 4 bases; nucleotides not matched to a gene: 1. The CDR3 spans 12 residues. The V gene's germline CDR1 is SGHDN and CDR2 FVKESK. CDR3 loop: CASSPGGYEQYF. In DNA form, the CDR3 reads TGTGCCAGCAGCCCCGGGGGGTACGAGCAGTACTTC.

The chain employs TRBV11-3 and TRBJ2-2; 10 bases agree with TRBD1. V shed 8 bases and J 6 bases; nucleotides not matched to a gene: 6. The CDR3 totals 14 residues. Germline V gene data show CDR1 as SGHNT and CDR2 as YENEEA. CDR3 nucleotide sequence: TGTGCCAGCCAGGACAGGGGGACTTCCGGGGAGCTGTTTTTT. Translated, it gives CASQDRGTSGELFF.

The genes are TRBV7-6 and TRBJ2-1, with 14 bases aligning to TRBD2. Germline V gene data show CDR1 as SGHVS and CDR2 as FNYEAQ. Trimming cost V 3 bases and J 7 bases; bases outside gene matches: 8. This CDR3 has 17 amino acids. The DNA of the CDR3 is TGTGCCAGCAGCTTGTTACTCGGGACTAGCGGGAGTAATGAGCAGTTCTTC. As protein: CASSLLLGTSGSNEQFF.

The CDR3 nucleotides are TGTGCCAGCAGTGACCCGGGGCTCAACACTGAAGCTTTCTTT. Translated, it gives CASSDPGLNTEAFF. The chain links TRBV2 to TRBJ1-1; D perhaps matches TRBD1 (5 bases). V was clipped by 3 bases and J by 2 bases, with 10 bases between them. The CDR3 totals 14 residues. CDR1 is SNHLY and CDR2 is FYNNEI in the germline V gene.

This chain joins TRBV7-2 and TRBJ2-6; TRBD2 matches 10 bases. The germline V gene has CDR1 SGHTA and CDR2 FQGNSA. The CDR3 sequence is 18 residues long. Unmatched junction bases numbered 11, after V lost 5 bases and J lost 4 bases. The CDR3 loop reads CASSPRVAGGYGANVLTF. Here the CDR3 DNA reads TGTGCCAGCAGCCCCCGCGTAGCGGGGGGCTACGGGGCCAACGTCCTGACTTTC. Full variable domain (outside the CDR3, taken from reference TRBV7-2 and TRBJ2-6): GAGVSQSPSNKVTEKGKDVELRCDPISGHTALYWYRQSLGQGLEFLIYFQGNSAPDKSGLPSDRFSAERTGGSVSTLTIQRTQQEDSAVYLCASSPRVAGGYGANVLTFGAGSRLTVL.

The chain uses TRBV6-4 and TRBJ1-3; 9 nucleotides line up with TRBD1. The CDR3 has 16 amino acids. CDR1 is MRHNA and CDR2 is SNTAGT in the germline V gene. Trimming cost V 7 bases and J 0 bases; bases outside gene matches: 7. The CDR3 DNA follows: TGTGCCAGCAATTGGGACAGGGATAGCTCTGGAAACACCATATATTTT. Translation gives CASNWDRDSSGNTIYF.

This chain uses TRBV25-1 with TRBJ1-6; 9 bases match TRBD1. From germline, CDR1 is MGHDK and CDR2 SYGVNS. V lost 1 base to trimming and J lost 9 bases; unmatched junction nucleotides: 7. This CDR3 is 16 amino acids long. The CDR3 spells CASSEWGQGDPSPLHF. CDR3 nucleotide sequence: TGTGCCAGCAGTGAATGGGGACAGGGAGATCCTTCACCCCTCCACTTT.

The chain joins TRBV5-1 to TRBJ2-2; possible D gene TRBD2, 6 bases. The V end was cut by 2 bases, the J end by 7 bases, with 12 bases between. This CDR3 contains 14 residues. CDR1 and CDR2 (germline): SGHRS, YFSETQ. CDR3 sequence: CASSFGGTGGELFF. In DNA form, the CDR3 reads TGCGCCAGCAGCTTCGGGGGTACTGGCGGGGAGCTGTTTTTT.

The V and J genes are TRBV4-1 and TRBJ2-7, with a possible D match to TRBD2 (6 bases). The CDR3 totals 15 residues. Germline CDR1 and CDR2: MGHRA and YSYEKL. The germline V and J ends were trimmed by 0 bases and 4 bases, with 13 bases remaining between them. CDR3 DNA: TGCGCCAGCAGCCAAGACCCCGGGACTTATTACGAGCAGTACTTC. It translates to CASSQDPGTYYEQYF.

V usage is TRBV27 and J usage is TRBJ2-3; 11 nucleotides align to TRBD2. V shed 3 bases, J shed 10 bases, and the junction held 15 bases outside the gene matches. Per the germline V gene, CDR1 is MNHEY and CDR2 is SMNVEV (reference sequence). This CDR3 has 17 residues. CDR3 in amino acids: CASSLMLSGRAPGSQYF. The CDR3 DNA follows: TGTGCCAGCAGTTTGATGCTTAGCGGGAGGGCCCCGGGATCGCAGTATTTT.

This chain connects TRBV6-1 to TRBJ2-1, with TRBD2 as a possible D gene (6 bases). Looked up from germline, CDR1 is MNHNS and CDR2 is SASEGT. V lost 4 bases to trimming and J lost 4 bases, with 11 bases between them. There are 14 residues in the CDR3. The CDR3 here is CASSVLADYNEQFF. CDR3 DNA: TGTGCCAGCAGTGTACTAGCAGATTACAATGAGCAGTTCTTC.

The CDR3, as DNA: TGTGCCAGCAGTCTCGAGGGAGACGAAAAACTGTTTTTT. Encoded protein: CASSLEGDEKLFF. The rearrangement links TRBV27 to TRBJ1-4; D is undetermined. The CDR3 consists of 13 residues. V dropped 5 bases and J dropped 8 bases, with 12 bases sitting between them. Germline V gene sequence: CDR1 MNHEY, CDR2 SMNVEV (reference sequence).

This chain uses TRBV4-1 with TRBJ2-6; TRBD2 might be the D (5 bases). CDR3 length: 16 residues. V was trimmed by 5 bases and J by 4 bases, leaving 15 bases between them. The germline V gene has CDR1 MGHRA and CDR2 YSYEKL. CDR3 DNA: TGCGCCAGCAGCGGGCGGGTCGAGTTGGGGGCCAACGTCCTGACTTTC. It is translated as CASSGRVELGANVLTF.

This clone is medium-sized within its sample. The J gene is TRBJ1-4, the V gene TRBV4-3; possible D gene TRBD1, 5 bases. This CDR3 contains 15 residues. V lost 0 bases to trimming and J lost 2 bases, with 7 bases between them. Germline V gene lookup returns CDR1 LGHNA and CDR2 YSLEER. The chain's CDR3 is CASSQDWGTNEKLFF. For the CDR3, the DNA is TGCGCCAGCAGCCAAGATTGGGGGACTAATGAAAAACTGTTTTTT.